There are many counts of the clone carrying this T cell receptor beta chain. Antigen specificity is unknown. TCRdb re-analysed the multiplex PCR reads in MiXCR, keeping a single row per CDR3 protein. The sample lists about 180,000 distinct CDR3 sequences; roughly a third were seen once. This specimen comes from a study of breast tumors, draining lymph nodes, adjacent tissues. The V segment lost 1 base and the J segment 2 bases; nucleotides outside the gene matches: 9. CDR1 is SGHAT, CDR2 FQNNGV, per germline. The CDR3 runs to 17 residues. General study findings and limits: Tumor repertoires ranked between lymph nodes and nontumor tissue in diversity, with V and J gene preferences.

Breast cancer patients provided tissue from their axillary draining lymph nodes. Sequencing was carried out using axillary lymph node tissue. The clonotype originates from a female donor with breast cancer. Some clones in this sample may be carry-over from other donors' samples. The gene calls are TRBV11-2 and TRBJ2-7; TRBD2 matches 9 bases. CDR3 nucleotides: TGTGCCAGCAGCTTAGCGCGGGAGCGGGGGGACGCCTACGAGCAGTACTTC. Protein: CASSLARERGDAYEQYF.